This T cell receptor (beta chain) originates from a study of technical replicates of blood from four donors. Sequenced by immunoSEQ multiplex PCR; TCRdb stores in-frame clones only, minus some. The sample comprises over 50,000 clones, 94% of which are singletons, and approximately 0.2% rests with the top ten. This clone was observed a single time. The TCR sequence derives from a human donor in good health. Input material: T cells isolated from PBMCs.

CDR3 nucleotides: TGTGCCAGCAGCGTAGCTTGGCAGGGCTTGGGCTACACCTTC. It specifies CASSVAWQGLGYTF. The rearrangement joins TRBV9 to TRBJ1-2; D may be TRBD1 (5 bases). V was pared by 0 bases and J by 8 bases, with 14 bases between. The V gene's germline CDR1 is SGDLS and CDR2 YYNGEE. The CDR3 runs to 14 residues.